The 8 T cell receptor beta chains below all came from one sample that was sequenced in a study of graft-versus-host responses after intestinal transplantation (dated by TCRdb to the early 2020s). In the paper's terms, the time point label means: cells obtained before transplantation from donor or recipient. For these receptors, no antigen is known. The library was prepared using the immunoSEQ multiplex PCR assay. Sourced from immuneACCESS, this table was stored by TCRdb with only in-frame sequences that have V and J called. A share of the clones is absent; for the studies checked, an unresolved V gene accounts for under half, and the remainder has no known explanation. This sample is represented by 100,000 to 130,000 clones; about 87% of them were singletons. Over 0.6% of the sample lies in the top ten. The sample in question was unstimulated CD4+ T cells sorted from spleen or lymph node cells, obtained before transplant. The source of these receptors is a human donor who was the organ donor for an intestinal transplant.

This clone appeared a single time. The genes are TRBV5-4 and TRBJ1-2; 8 positions agree with TRBD1. The CDR3 runs 13 residues. V was clipped by 1 base and J by 8 bases; unmatched bases: 4. CDR1 and CDR2 (germline): SGHNT, YYREEE (reference sequence). CDR3 bases: TGTGCCAGCAGCTTGCAGGGGGCGGAAGGCTACACCTTC. It encodes CASSLQGAEGYTF.

The chain links TRBV11-3 to TRBJ2-1; 8 nucleotides align to TRBD1. J lost 3 bases, V lost 4 bases, and 5 bases had no gene match. Germline CDR1 is SGHNT and CDR2 is YENEEA. There are 15 residues in the CDR3. Written as DNA, the CDR3 is TGTGCCAGCAGCTCAGGACAGGGCGACTACAATGAGCAGTTCTTC. Its translation is CASSSGQGDYNEQFF.

The gene calls are TRBV2 and TRBJ1-6; D gene unclear. The CDR3 sequence is 17 residues long. Trimming left V 3 bases short and J 11 bases short, with 23 bases between. From germline, CDR1 is SNHLY and CDR2 FYNNEI. The CDR3 DNA reads as TGTGCCAGCAGTGACTCGCGTTCGGGCTCCAAACGGCCACCCCTCCACTTT. Translation: CASSDSRSGSKRPPLHF.

The chain links TRBV14 to TRBJ1-2; no firm D call. CDR1 and CDR2 from the germline V gene are SGHDN and FVKESK. The ends were cut back, 2 bases at V and 2 bases at J, with 6 bases in the middle. This CDR3 spans 13 amino acids. DNA for the CDR3: TGTGCCAGCAGCCAAATCCGGAACTATGGCTACACCTTC. Its translation: CASSQIRNYGYTF.

The genes are TRBV5-6 and TRBJ2-5; 13 bases match TRBD2. V shed 3 bases and J 7 bases; nucleotides not matched to a gene: 15. Germline CDR1 SGHDT, CDR2 YYEEEE. CDR3 length: 18 amino acids. CDR3 coding DNA: TGTGCCAGCAGCTCGGAATTACTAGCGGGAGGGCAGGGAGTGACCCAGTACTTC. Its protein is CASSSELLAGGQGVTQYF.

The gene calls are TRBV9 and TRBJ2-1; 8 bases fit TRBD2. Trimming took 0 bases from V and 2 from J; bases not matched to a gene: 7. CDR1 and CDR2 from the germline V gene are SGDLS and YYNGEE. This CDR3 has 17 residues. This CDR3 is CASSVGGSGAPYNEQFF. DNA of the CDR3: TGTGCCAGCAGCGTAGGGGGTAGCGGGGCCCCCTACAATGAGCAGTTCTTC.

This chain uses TRBV5-1 with TRBJ2-6; no clear D gene. The V end lost 5 bases, the J end lost 1 base, and 13 bases lay between the germline ends. Germline V gene data show CDR1 as SGHRS and CDR2 as YFSETQ. This CDR3 comprises 16 residues. DNA of the CDR3: TGCGCCAGCAGGCTCTCTGGGCTGTCTGGGGCCAACGTCCTGACTTTC. Residues: CASRLSGLSGANVLTF.

This clone appeared a few times. The chain combines TRBV7-3 with TRBJ1-1; TRBD1 agrees at 8 bases. Germline assignment: CDR1 SGHTA and CDR2 FQGTGA. Germline trimming cut 5 bases from V and 4 bases from J; bases unmatched to any gene: 3. The CDR3 extends over 13 amino acids. CDR3: CASSATGGTEAFF. Written as DNA, the CDR3 is TGTGCCAGCAGCGCCACAGGGGGCACTGAAGCTTTCTTT.